The rows below give T cell receptor beta chains drawn from one sample of a study of T-cell reconstitution after alpha-beta-depleted transplantation in children. TCRdb reprocessed the PCR reads via MiXCR and lists one record per CDR3 protein. Found here are fewer than 750,000 distinct CDR3 sequences, 25% to 30% of them singletons; the top ten hold approximately 39%. The material sequenced was PBMCs, taken before TCRalphabeta/CD19-depleted stem cell transplant. The receptors stem from a boy under two years old with Wiskott-Aldrich syndrome, due to receive a stem cell transplant. CDR3s include the opening cysteine and the closing phenylalanine or tryptophan. D genes are given only for firm matches. Rows give clone size only sometimes, using once, few, many, or a class for an expanded clone.

TRBV4-1	TRBJ2-2	NA	TRBD2	CASSQGAGDTGELFF	TGCGCCAGCAGCCAAGGAGCGGGAGACACCGGGGAGCTGTTTTTT
TRBV6-2/TRBV6-3	TRBJ2-1	NA	NA	CASSSGVHRSYNEQFF	TGTGCCAGCAGTTCGGGCGTCCATCGCAGCTACAATGAGCAGTTCTTC
TRBV20-1	TRBJ2-3	few	TRBD2	CSAPIWGTSGRGTDTQYF	TGCAGTGCTCCAATCTGGGGGACTAGCGGGAGAGGCACAGATACGCAGTATTTT
TRBV7-2	TRBJ1-2	NA	TRBD1	CASSGRGQGARGYTF	TGTGCCAGCAGCGGTCGTGGACAGGGGGCGCGTGGCTACACCTTC
TRBV5-1	TRBJ2-1	few	TRBD2	CASSPVGLAGHNEQFF	TGCGCCAGCAGCCCAGTTGGCCTAGCGGGGCACAATGAGCAGTTCTTC
TRBV12-3/TRBV12-4	TRBJ1-2	once	NA	CASSDSVSGGYTF	TGTGCCAGCAGTGACAGTGTATCCGGTGGCTACACCTTC
TRBV7-8	TRBJ2-1	NA	NA	CASSLVGRADEQFF	TGTGCCAGCAGCTTAGTCGGCAGGGCCGATGAGCAGTTCTTC
TRBV20-1	TRBJ2-1	NA	NA	CSARDIGDVVRYNEQFF	TGCAGTGCTAGAGATATAGGGGACGTAGTTCGATACAATGAGCAGTTCTTC
TRBV28	TRBJ2-7	few	NA	CAGGGGGREYEQYF	TGTGCCGGAGGAGGTGGGGGGAGAGAATACGAGCAGTACTTC
TRBV29-1	TRBJ1-2	NA	NA	CSVARDRRDSYGYTF	TGCAGCGTTGCCCGAGACCGACGAGATAGCTATGGCTACACCTTC
TRBV11-2	TRBJ2-3	few	TRBD2	CASTVMGPAGGDTQYF	TGTGCCAGCACCGTTATGGGCCCGGCGGGAGGGGATACGCAGTATTTT
TRBV6-1	TRBJ1-1	NA	NA	CASSEGQPNTEAFF	TGTGCCAGCAGTGAAGGGCAGCCAAACACTGAAGCTTTCTTT
TRBV12-3/TRBV12-4	TRBJ2-3	NA	NA	CASSLQAGLTDTQYF	TGTGCCAGCAGTTTACAGGCGGGACTCACAGATACGCAGTATTTT
TRBV10-3	TRBJ2-5	few	TRBD2	CAIALAGTETQYF	TGTGCCATCGCCTTAGCGGGAACAGAGACCCAGTACTTC
TRBV4-1	TRBJ2-4	few	TRBD1	CASSQVRKTGSNLVQYF	TGCGCCAGCAGCCAGGTCCGAAAGACAGGGTCTAACTTGGTTCAGTACTTC
TRBV10-1	TRBJ2-3	few	NA	CASSSQGILNTDTQYF	TGCGCCAGCAGTAGCCAGGGAATCCTAAACACAGATACGCAGTATTTT
TRBV20-1	TRBJ2-7	NA	TRBD1	CSGGQGIHEQYF	TGCAGTGGGGGACAGGGGATCCACGAGCAGTACTTC
TRBV30	TRBJ2-7	NA	TRBD1	CAWSVWTGAWEQYF	TGTGCCTGGAGTGTTTGGACAGGGGCGTGGGAGCAGTACTTC
TRBV5-1	TRBJ1-5	NA	TRBD1	CASSLGDRGSQPQHF	TGCGCCAGCAGCTTGGGGGACAGGGGATCTCAGCCCCAGCATTTT
TRBV24-1	TRBJ2-1	few	TRBD1	CATQGAGNEQFF	TGTGCCACCCAGGGGGCGGGCAATGAGCAGTTCTTC
TRBV5-1	TRBJ1-4	NA	TRBD1	CASSPGQAGGYEKLFF	TGCGCCAGCAGCCCGGGACAGGCTGGAGGCTATGAAAAACTGTTTTTT
TRBV29-1	TRBJ2-7	NA	NA	CSVRVSSSYEQYF	TGCAGCGTTAGAGTTAGCTCCTCCTACGAGCAGTACTTC
TRBV4-2	TRBJ2-7	few	TRBD2	CASSQVGRASYEQYF	TGTGCCAGCAGCCAAGTAGGGAGGGCCTCCTACGAGCAGTACTTC
TRBV5-1	TRBJ2-2	few	TRBD2	CASSLGAGGANTGELFF	TGCGCCAGCAGCTTAGGAGCGGGAGGGGCGAACACCGGGGAGCTGTTTTTT
TRBV20-1	TRBJ2-7	NA	TRBD1	CSARDSPDRDYEQYF	TGCAGTGCTAGAGATTCTCCGGACAGGGACTACGAGCAGTACTTC
TRBV28	TRBJ2-5	NA	NA	CASSYARSQSQKTQYF	TGTGCCAGCAGCTACGCCCGTTCTCAGTCTCAGAAGACCCAGTACTTC
TRBV7-9	TRBJ2-1	many	NA	CASSPQGYNEQFF	TGTGCCAGCAGCCCCCAGGGGTACAATGAGCAGTTCTTC
TRBV5-1	TRBJ1-1	NA	NA	CASSPIGSNTEAFF	TGCGCCAGCAGCCCAATCGGATCGAACACTGAAGCTTTCTTT
TRBV12-3/TRBV12-4	TRBJ2-2	NA	TRBD1	CASRTTGGGGELFF	TGTGCCAGCAGAACGACAGGGGGCGGCGGGGAGCTGTTTTTT
TRBV29-1	TRBJ2-1	few	NA	CSVGHGAGRRNEQFF	TGCAGCGTTGGTCACGGGGCAGGGAGGCGCAATGAGCAGTTCTTC
TRBV10-3	TRBJ2-5	NA	NA	CAISQRFAALETQYF	TGTGCCATCAGCCAGCGGTTTGCAGCCTTGGAGACCCAGTACTTC